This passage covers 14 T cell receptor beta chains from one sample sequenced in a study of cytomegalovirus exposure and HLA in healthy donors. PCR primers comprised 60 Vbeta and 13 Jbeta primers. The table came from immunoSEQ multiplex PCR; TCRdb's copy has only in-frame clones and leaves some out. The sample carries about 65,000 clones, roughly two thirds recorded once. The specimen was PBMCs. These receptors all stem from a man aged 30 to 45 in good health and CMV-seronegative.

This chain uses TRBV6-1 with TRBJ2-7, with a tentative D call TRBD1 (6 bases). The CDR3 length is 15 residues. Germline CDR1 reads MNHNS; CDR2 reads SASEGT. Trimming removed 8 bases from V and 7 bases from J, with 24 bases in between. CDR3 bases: TGTGCCAGCTGCACCGCCGGGACAAGGTCCGTGGAGCAGTACTTC. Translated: CASCTAGTRSVEQYF.

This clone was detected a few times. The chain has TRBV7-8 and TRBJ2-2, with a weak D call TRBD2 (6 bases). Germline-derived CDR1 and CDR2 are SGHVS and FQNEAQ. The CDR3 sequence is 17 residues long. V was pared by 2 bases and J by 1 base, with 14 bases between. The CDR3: CASSLYLGTQNTGELFF. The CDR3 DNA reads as TGTGCCAGCAGCTTATACCTCGGGACTCAGAACACCGGGGAGCTGTTTTTT.

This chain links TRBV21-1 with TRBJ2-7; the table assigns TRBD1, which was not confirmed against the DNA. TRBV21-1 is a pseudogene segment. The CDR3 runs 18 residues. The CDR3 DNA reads TGTGCCAGCAGCAAACTTAAGAATGGCCAGGGGGTTACCTACGAGCAGTACTTC. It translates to CASSKLKNGQGVTYEQYF.

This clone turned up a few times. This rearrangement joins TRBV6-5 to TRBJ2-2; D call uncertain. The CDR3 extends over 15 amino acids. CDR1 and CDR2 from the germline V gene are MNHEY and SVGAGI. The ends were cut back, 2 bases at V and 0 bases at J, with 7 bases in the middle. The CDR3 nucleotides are TGTGCCAGCAGTTACGTTCTGTCGAACACCGGGGAGCTGTTTTTT. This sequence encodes CASSYVLSNTGELFF.

The CDR3, as DNA: TGCAGCGTTGAAGGGTTGGTAAGTGATCCGACGGGCACTGAAGCTTTCTTT. It translates to CSVEGLVSDPTGTEAFF. This chain links TRBV29-1 with TRBJ1-1, with D unresolved. V was clipped by 1 base and J by 4 bases, with 22 bases between them. This CDR3 is 17 amino acids long. Looked up from germline, CDR1 is SQVTM and CDR2 is ANQGSEA.

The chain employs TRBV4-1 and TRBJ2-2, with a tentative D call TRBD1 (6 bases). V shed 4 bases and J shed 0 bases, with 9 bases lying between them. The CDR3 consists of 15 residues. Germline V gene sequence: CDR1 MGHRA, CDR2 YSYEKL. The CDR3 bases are TGCGCCAGCAGCCCACGGACAGCGAACACCGGGGAGCTGTTTTTT. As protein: CASSPRTANTGELFF.

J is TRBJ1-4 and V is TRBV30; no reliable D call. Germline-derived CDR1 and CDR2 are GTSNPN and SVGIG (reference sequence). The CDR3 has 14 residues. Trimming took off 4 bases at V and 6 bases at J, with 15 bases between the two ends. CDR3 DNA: TGTGCCTGGACCCTAGGTTCCGGGGATGAAAAACTGTTTTTT. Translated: CAWTLGSGDEKLFF. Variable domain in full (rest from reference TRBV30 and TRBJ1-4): SQTIHQWPATLVQPVGSPLSLECTVEGTSNPNLYWYRQAAGRGLQLLFYSVGIGQISSEVPQNLSASRPQDRQFILSSKKLLLSDSGFYLCAWTLGSGDEKLFFGSGTQLSVL.

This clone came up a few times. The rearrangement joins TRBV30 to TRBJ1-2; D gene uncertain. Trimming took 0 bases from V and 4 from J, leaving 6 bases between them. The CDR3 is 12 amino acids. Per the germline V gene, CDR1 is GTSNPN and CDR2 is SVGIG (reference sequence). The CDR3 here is CAWSVSTYGYTF. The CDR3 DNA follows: TGTGCCTGGAGTGTATCTACCTATGGCTACACCTTC. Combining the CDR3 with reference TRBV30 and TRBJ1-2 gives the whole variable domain SQTIHQWPATLVQPVGSPLSLECTVEGTSNPNLYWYRQAAGRGLQLLFYSVGIGQISSEVPQNLSASRPQDRQFILSSKKLLLSDSGFYLCAWSVSTYGYTFGSGTRLTVV.

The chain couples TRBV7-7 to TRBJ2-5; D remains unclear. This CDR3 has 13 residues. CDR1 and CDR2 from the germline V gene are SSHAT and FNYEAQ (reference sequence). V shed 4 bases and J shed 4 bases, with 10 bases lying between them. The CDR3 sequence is CASSWSLAETQYF. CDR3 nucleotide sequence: TGTGCCAGCAGCTGGTCCCTGGCAGAGACCCAGTACTTC.

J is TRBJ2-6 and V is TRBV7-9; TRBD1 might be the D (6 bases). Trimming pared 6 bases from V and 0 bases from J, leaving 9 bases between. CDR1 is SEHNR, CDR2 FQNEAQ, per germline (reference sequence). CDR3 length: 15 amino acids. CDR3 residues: CASSLDSSGANVLTF. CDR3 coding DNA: TGTGCCAGCAGTTTGGACAGCTCTGGGGCCAACGTCCTGACTTTC.

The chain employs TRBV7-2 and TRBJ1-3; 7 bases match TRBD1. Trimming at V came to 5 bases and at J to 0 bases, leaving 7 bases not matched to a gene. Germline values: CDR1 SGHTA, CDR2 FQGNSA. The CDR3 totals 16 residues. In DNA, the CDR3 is TGTGCCAGCAGCACGGGACAGACATACTCTGGAAACACCATATATTTT. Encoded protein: CASSTGQTYSGNTIYF.

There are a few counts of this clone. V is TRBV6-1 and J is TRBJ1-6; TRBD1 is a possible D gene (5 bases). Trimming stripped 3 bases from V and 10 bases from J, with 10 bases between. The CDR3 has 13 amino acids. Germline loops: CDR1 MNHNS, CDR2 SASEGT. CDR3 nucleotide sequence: TGTGCCAGCAGTGACAGGGTTGAGTCACCCCTCCACTTT. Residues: CASSDRVESPLHF.

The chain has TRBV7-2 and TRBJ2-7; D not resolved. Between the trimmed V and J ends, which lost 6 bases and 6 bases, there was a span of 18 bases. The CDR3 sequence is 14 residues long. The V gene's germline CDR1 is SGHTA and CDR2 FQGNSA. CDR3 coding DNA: TGTGCCAGCAGGCCCTCTTCTACTATGGGCGAGCAGTACTTC. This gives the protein CASRPSSTMGEQYF.

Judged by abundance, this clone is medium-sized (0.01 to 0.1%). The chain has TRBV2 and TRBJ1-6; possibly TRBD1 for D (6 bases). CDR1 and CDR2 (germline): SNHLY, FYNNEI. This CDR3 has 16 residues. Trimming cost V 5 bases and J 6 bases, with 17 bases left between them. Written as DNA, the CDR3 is TGTGCCAGCAGTCGAGGTGGGGGGGCTAGTAATTCACCCCTCCACTTT. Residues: CASSRGGGASNSPLHF. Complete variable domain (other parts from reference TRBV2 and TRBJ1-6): EPEVTQTPSHQVTQMGQEVILRCVPISNHLYFYWYRQILGQKVEFLVSFYNNEISEKSEIFDDQFSVERPDGSNFTLKIRSTKLEDSAMYFCASSRGGGASNSPLHFGNGTRLTVT.